The 5 T cell receptor beta chains in this list originate from one sample, sequenced in a study of CD8 T cells in ankylosing spondylitis. Study-wide results and limits: Typical of ankylosing spondylitis blood, it appeared, was a TCR beta motif of eight highly homologous variants.

The antigens of these receptors remain unknown. One entry per CDR3 protein, called by TCRdb with MiXCR from the 5' RACE reads. The sample yields around 450,000 distinct CDR3 sequences, more than 25% seen once. The sequenced material came from blood, either unsorted or a sorted T cell fraction (not recorded which). All receptors derive from a male donor with ankylosing spondylitis.

The V call is TRBV5-1, the J call TRBJ2-5; 10 bases agree with TRBD1. V lost 5 bases and J lost 5; bases outside the gene matches: 6. The germline V gene encodes CDR1 SGHRS and CDR2 YFSETQ. The CDR3 has 14 residues. CDR3 loop: CASSQGQGKETQYF. The CDR3 DNA is TGCGCCAGCAGTCAGGGACAGGGGAAGGAGACCCAGTACTTC.

V gene TRBV3-1 combines with J gene TRBJ2-7; D is perhaps TRBD2 (6 bases). Germline-derived CDR1 and CDR2 are LGHDT and YNNKEL (reference sequence). The ends were cut back, 4 bases at V and 3 bases at J, with 13 bases in the middle. The CDR3 extends over 14 amino acids. CDR3 in amino acids: CASSRWDSNYEQYF. The DNA for the CDR3 is TGTGCCAGCAGCCGATGGGACTCGAACTACGAGCAGTACTTC.

The V and J genes are TRBV5-1 and TRBJ1-2, with TRBD1 as a possible D gene (6 bases). Germline loops: CDR1 SGHRS, CDR2 YFSETQ. The CDR3 contains 16 residues. V was pared by 4 bases and J by 0 bases, with 16 bases between. This CDR3 is CASSDGQPRTNYGYTF. CDR3 nucleotides: TGCGCCAGCAGCGACGGACAGCCCCGAACTAACTATGGCTACACCTTC.

V is TRBV12-3 or TRBV12-4 and J is TRBJ2-3, with 7 positions matching TRBD2. The CDR3 sequence is 15 residues long. V was pared by 2 bases and J by 6 bases, with 8 bases of the junction left unmatched. The CDR3 sequence is CASSLSGERYDTQYF. CDR3 in DNA: TGTGCCAGCAGTTTAAGCGGGGAGAGGTACGATACGCAGTATTTT.

The chain combines TRBV20-1 with TRBJ2-3; TRBD2 aligns across 7 bases. V lost 6 bases and J lost 5; bases outside the gene matches: 17. Germline V gene sequence: CDR1 DFQATT, CDR2 SNEGSKA (reference sequence). The CDR3 runs to 16 residues. The CDR3 DNA reads as TGCAGTGCGGCTAGGAGATTGCGGGAGACGAGAGATACGCAGTATTTT. Amino acids: CSAARRLRETRDTQYF.